The 27 T cell receptor beta chains reported below all come from one sample, sequenced in a study of OX40 agonist ivuxolimab in advanced cancers. This table comes from immunoSEQ multiplex PCR, and its TCRdb copy is limited to in-frame clones, with some not included. The profile shows tens of thousands of clones, roughly 86% of them singletons. The starting material was CD4+ or CD8+ T cells sorted from blood, obtained in a trial of the OX40 agonist ivuxolimab. The origin of the receptors is an adult with an advanced solid tumor such as melanoma, head and neck, liver or kidney cancer.

The rearrangement links TRBV4-3 to TRBJ2-7, with 8 bases lining up with TRBD1. Germline CDR1 reads LGHNA; CDR2 reads YSLEER. V dropped 0 bases and J dropped 0; count of bases not matched to a gene: 1. The CDR3 runs 15 residues. The CDR3 nucleotides are TGCGCCAGCAGCCAAGACGGGACAGGCTCCTACGAGCAGTACTTC. Protein sequence: CASSQDGTGSYEQYF.

The genes are TRBV19 and TRBJ2-2; D call uncertain. Germline CDR1 reads LNHDA; CDR2 reads SQIVND (reference sequence). This CDR3 is built from 14 residues. V lost 7 bases, J lost 1 base, and 10 bases lay in between. The CDR3 spells CASIPGRNTGELFF. The CDR3, as DNA: TGTGCCAGTATCCCGGGTAGGAACACCGGGGAGCTGTTTTTT.

The genes are TRBV5-1 and TRBJ2-3; 10 nucleotides match TRBD1. Germline loops: CDR1 SGHRS, CDR2 YFSETQ. V was pared by 4 bases and J by 5 bases, with 4 bases of the junction left unmatched. The CDR3 has 14 amino acids. CDR3 nucleotides: TGCGCCAGCAGCCCAGGGACAGGGGTAGATACGCAGTATTTT. Its protein product is CASSPGTGVDTQYF.

The CDR3 protein is CASSVTGSDEQYF. The CDR3 bases are TGTGCCAGCAGCGTAACAGGGTCGGATGAGCAGTACTTC. The chain is built from TRBV5-4 and TRBJ2-7, with a weak D call TRBD1 (6 bases). V lost 4 bases to trimming and J lost 7 bases, with 15 bases between them. This CDR3 is built from 13 residues. Germline lookup yields CDR1 SGHNT and CDR2 YYREEE (reference sequence).

The chain recombines TRBV10-3 with TRBJ1-2, with 7 bases matching TRBD1. CDR1 and CDR2 (germline): ENHRY, SYGVKD. V trimming: 5 bases; J trimming: 2 bases; junction bases outside the gene matches: 14. The CDR3 consists of 17 residues. The CDR3 region is CAISTPKQTGRNYGYTF. The CDR3 DNA sequence: TGTGCCATCAGTACCCCAAAACAGACAGGGAGAAACTATGGCTACACCTTC.

The rearrangement links TRBV29-1 to TRBJ2-5; D gene ambiguous. V shed 2 bases and J shed 2 bases, with 12 bases lying between them. CDR3 size: 14 residues. Germline assignment: CDR1 SQVTM and CDR2 ANQGSEA. The CDR3 bases are TGCAGCGTTGAATGGCCCGATGAACAAGAGACCCAGTACTTC. It translates to CSVEWPDEQETQYF.

V and J are TRBV6-6 and TRBJ2-5, with TRBD2 as a possible D gene (7 bases). This CDR3 has 13 residues. Germline CDR1 is MNHNY and CDR2 is SVGAGI (reference sequence). V lost 7 bases and J lost 2, with 11 bases in between. The CDR3 spells CASNGGHQETQYF. DNA for the CDR3: TGTGCCAGCAACGGGGGGCATCAAGAGACCCAGTACTTC.

The chain's CDR3 is CASSWRSGSYEQYF. CDR3 coding DNA: TGCGCCAGCAGCTGGAGGAGTGGCTCCTACGAGCAGTACTTC. The chain joins TRBV5-1 to TRBJ2-5; weak D call: TRBD2 (5 bases). The J call may be faulty, since TRBJ2-7 better matches the DNA end. The V gene's germline CDR1 is SGHRS and CDR2 YFSETQ. The CDR3 consists of 14 residues.

The chain couples TRBV7-2 to TRBJ2-4, with a weak D call TRBD1 (5 bases). Looked up from germline, CDR1 is SGHTA and CDR2 is FQGNSA. Trimming removed 3 bases from V and 0 bases from J, with 6 bases in between. This CDR3 is 14 amino acids long. The CDR3 loop is CASSLDIAKNIQYF. In DNA, the CDR3 is TGTGCCAGCAGCTTGGACATAGCCAAAAACATTCAGTACTTC. Filled out from reference TRBV7-2 and TRBJ2-4, the complete variable domain reads GAGVSQSPSNKVTEKGKDVELRCDPISGHTALYWYRQSLGQGLEFLIYFQGNSAPDKSGLPSDRFSAERTGGSVSTLTIQRTQQEDSAVYLCASSLDIAKNIQYFGAGTRLSVL.

The V and J genes are TRBV19 and TRBJ1-1; 8 positions agree with TRBD1. The CDR3 contains 14 residues. Unmatched junction bases numbered 9, after V lost 8 bases and J lost 4 bases. Germline V gene lookup returns CDR1 LNHDA and CDR2 SQIVND (reference sequence). This CDR3 is CASAFQGAGTEAFF. CDR3 bases: TGTGCCAGTGCATTTCAGGGGGCGGGCACTGAAGCTTTCTTT.

This chain links TRBV7-9 with TRBJ1-3; no definite D call. CDR1 and CDR2 (germline): SEHNR, FQNEAQ (reference sequence). The V gene lost 5 bases and the J gene lost 1 base, with 15 bases spanning the gap. The CDR3 loop spans 16 amino acids. CDR3 nucleotide sequence: TGTGCCAGCAGCCCCACCCGGGGAGGTTCTGGAAACACCATATATTTT. It codes for CASSPTRGGSGNTIYF.

This chain connects TRBV27 to TRBJ2-5; weak D call: TRBD1 (6 bases). Trimming pared 3 bases from V and 2 bases from J, leaving 10 bases between. Germline CDR1 reads MNHEY; CDR2 reads SMNVEV (reference sequence). The CDR3 sequence is 14 residues long. The CDR3 loop reads CASSFQGIQETQYF. In DNA, the CDR3 is TGTGCCAGCAGTTTCCAGGGGATTCAAGAGACCCAGTACTTC.

This rearrangement joins TRBV7-9 to TRBJ2-1, with D hard to call. Per germline, CDR1 SEHNR and CDR2 FQNEAQ (reference sequence). V lost 6 bases and J lost 8, with 11 bases in between. The CDR3 is made up of 12 amino acids. For the CDR3, the DNA is TGTGCCAGCAGGTACCTTTCGGATGAGCAGTTCTTC. Amino acids: CASRYLSDEQFF.

The V call is TRBV19, the J call TRBJ2-1; D possibly uses TRBD1 or TRBD2 (5 bases each). Germline-derived CDR1 and CDR2 are LNHDA and SQIVND (reference sequence). The CDR3 sequence is 15 residues long. V dropped 2 bases and J dropped 6 bases, with 14 bases sitting between them. The CDR3 sequence is CASSILGVGINEQFF. CDR3 nucleotides: TGTGCCAGTAGTATATTGGGGGTGGGGATCAATGAGCAGTTCTTC.

This rearrangement joins TRBV4-3 to TRBJ2-1; D not certain. Looked up from germline, CDR1 is LGHNA and CDR2 is YSLEER. The CDR3 sequence is 15 residues long. Trimming stripped 1 base from V and 2 bases from J, with 9 bases between. CDR3 sequence reads: CASSQVVPPYNEQFF. As DNA, the CDR3 is TGCGCCAGCAGCCAAGTTGTTCCCCCCTACAATGAGCAGTTCTTC.

The chain carries TRBV10-3 and TRBJ2-2, with D unclear. V lost 4 bases to trimming and J lost 5 bases, with 2 bases between them. The CDR3 is 11 residues long. CDR1 and CDR2 from the germline V gene are ENHRY and SYGVKD. DNA for the CDR3: TGTGCCATCAGTGCGACCGGGGAGCTGTTTTTT. Translated, it gives CAISATGELFF.

The rearrangement links TRBV27 to TRBJ2-5; 7 bases map to TRBD1. The closer fit of TRBJ2-7 to the DNA end suggests the J call may be wrong. The CDR3 runs 14 residues. Germline lookup yields CDR1 MNHEY and CDR2 SMNVEV (reference sequence). CDR3 region: CASSSTGQTYEQYF. For the CDR3, the DNA is TGTGCCAGCAGTTCGACAGGGCAAACCTACGAGCAGTACTTC.

The rearrangement joins TRBV15 to TRBJ2-1, with D possibly matching TRBD2 (5 bases). The germline V and J ends were trimmed by 1 base and 0 bases, with 10 bases remaining between them. Looked up from germline, CDR1 is LNHNV and CDR2 is YYDKDF (reference sequence). The CDR3 is made up of 16 amino acids. CDR3 sequence: CATSRVSGGSYNEQFF. The CDR3 nucleotides are TGTGCCACCAGCAGAGTTTCAGGAGGCTCCTACAATGAGCAGTTCTTC.

This clone was found a few times. The J gene is TRBJ2-5, the V gene TRBV9, with 7 positions matching TRBD1. V was clipped by 3 bases and J by 5 bases; unmatched bases: 10. Germline V CDR1 and CDR2: SGDLS, YYNGEE. The CDR3 spans 15 residues. The CDR3 DNA is TGTGCCAGCAGCGAGACGGGACAGCGAGGTGAGACCCAGTACTTC. Translated: CASSETGQRGETQYF.

The chain combines TRBV27 with TRBJ1-1; D perhaps matches TRBD1 (5 bases). This CDR3 has 12 residues. CDR1 and CDR2 (germline): MNHEY, SMNVEV (reference sequence). The germline V and J ends were trimmed by 4 bases and 10 bases, with 13 bases remaining between them. CDR3 sequence: CASSSLWGVAFF. CDR3 bases: TGTGCCAGCAGTTCCCTTTGGGGGGTAGCTTTCTTT.

J is TRBJ2-7 and V is TRBV9, with D perhaps matching TRBD1 (7 bases). The ends were cut back, 3 bases at V and 2 bases at J, with 18 bases in the middle. The CDR3 has 16 residues. The germline gives CDR1 SGDLS, CDR2 YYNGEE. The CDR3 bases are TGTGCCAGCAGCGCCGAGGGGCGGGACAGTCCCTACGAGCAGTACTTC. Its protein product is CASSAEGRDSPYEQYF.

The gene calls are TRBV5-1 and TRBJ2-2, with 10 bases aligning to TRBD1. Looked up from germline, CDR1 is SGHRS and CDR2 is YFSETQ. CDR3 size: 16 residues. V gave up 2 bases and J gave up 6 bases; unmatched junction bases: 7. For the CDR3, the DNA is TGCGCCAGCAGCTTCTCCGGGACAGGGGCTCCCGGGGAGCTGTTTTTT. As protein: CASSFSGTGAPGELFF.

This clone showed up just a few times. The rearrangement joins TRBV30 to TRBJ2-7; D might be TRBD1 or TRBD2, each matching 5 bases. Germline V CDR1 and CDR2: GTSNPN, SVGIG (reference sequence). The CDR3 consists of 14 residues. V gave up 0 bases and J gave up 4 bases, with 13 bases separating them. The CDR3 nucleotides read TGTGCCTGGAGTGTAGTAACGGGGCGGTACGAGCAGTACTTC. This gives the protein CAWSVVTGRYEQYF.

The chain has TRBV6-1 and TRBJ2-7; D not certain. The CDR3 is made up of 11 amino acids. Germline CDR1 is MNHNS and CDR2 is SASEGT. The V end was cut by 8 bases, the J end by 6 bases, with 11 bases between. DNA of the CDR3: TGTGCCAGCGGTTCGTCTCGCGAGCAGTACTTC. It is translated as CASGSSREQYF.

The chain links TRBV7-9 to TRBJ1-4; 9 bases agree with TRBD1. With V trimmed by 5 bases and J by 3 bases, 13 bases remained unmatched. Looked up from germline, CDR1 is SEHNR and CDR2 is FQNEAQ (reference sequence). CDR3 size: 18 residues. The CDR3 here is CASSVSLQGAGANEKLFF. The DNA for the CDR3 is TGTGCCAGCAGCGTTTCCTTACAGGGGGCAGGGGCTAATGAAAAACTGTTTTTT.

The rearrangement uses TRBV2 and TRBJ2-7; 11 bases are shared with TRBD1. Germline V gives CDR1 SNHLY, CDR2 FYNNEI. The CDR3 sequence is 13 residues long. V dropped 7 bases and J dropped 2; count of bases not matched to a gene: 1. The DNA of the CDR3 is TGTGCCAGCAAGGGACAGGGGGCCTACGAGCAGTACTTC. Amino acids: CASKGQGAYEQYF.

The gene calls are TRBV5-5 and TRBJ1-1, with TRBD1 as a possible D gene (6 bases). The CDR3 extends over 12 amino acids. V was trimmed by 0 bases and J by 6 bases, leaving 6 bases between them. Germline V gene sequence: CDR1 SGHKS, CDR2 YYEKEE (reference sequence). CDR3 in amino acids: CASSLGGPEAFF. CDR3 DNA: TGTGCCAGCAGCTTGGGGGGGCCTGAAGCTTTCTTT.